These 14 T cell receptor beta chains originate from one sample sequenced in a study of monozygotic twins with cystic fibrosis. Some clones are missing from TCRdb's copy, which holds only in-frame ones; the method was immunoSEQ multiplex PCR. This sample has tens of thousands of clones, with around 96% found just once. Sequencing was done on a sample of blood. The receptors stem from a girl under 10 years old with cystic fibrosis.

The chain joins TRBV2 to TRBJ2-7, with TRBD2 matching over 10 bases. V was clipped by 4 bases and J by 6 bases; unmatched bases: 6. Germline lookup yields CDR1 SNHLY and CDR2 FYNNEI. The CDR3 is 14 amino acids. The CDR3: CASSVLAGDGEQYF. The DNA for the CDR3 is TGTGCCAGCAGTGTTCTAGCGGGAGACGGCGAGCAGTACTTC.

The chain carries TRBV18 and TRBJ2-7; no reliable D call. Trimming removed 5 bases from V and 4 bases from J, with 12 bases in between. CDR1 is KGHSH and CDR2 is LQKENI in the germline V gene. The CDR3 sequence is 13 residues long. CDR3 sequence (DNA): TGTGCCAGCTCAAACGGGTGGGCATACGAGCAGTACTTC. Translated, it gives CASSNGWAYEQYF.

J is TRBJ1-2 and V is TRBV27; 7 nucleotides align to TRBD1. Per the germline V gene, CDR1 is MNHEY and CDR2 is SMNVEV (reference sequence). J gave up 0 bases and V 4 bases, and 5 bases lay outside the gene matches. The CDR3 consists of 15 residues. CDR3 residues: CASSSWDSTNYGYTF. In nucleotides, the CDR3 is TGTGCCAGCAGTTCCTGGGACAGTACTAACTATGGCTACACCTTC.

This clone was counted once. CDR3 sequence reads: CASSQVSGRNNEQFF. The CDR3, as DNA: TGTGCCAGCAGCCAAGTTAGCGGGAGGAACAATGAGCAGTTCTTC. V and J are TRBV4-2 and TRBJ2-1, with TRBD2 matching 10 bases. This CDR3 has 15 amino acids. Germline V gene sequence: CDR1 LGHNA, CDR2 YNFKEQ. The trim removed 1 base at V and 5 bases at J, leaving 2 bases unmatched.

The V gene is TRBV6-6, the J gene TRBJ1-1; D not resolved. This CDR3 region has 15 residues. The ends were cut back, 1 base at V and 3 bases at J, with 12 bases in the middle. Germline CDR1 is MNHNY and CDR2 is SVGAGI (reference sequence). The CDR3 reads CASSYLWARDTEAFF. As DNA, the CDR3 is TGTGCCAGCAGTTACTTGTGGGCTCGGGACACTGAAGCTTTCTTT.

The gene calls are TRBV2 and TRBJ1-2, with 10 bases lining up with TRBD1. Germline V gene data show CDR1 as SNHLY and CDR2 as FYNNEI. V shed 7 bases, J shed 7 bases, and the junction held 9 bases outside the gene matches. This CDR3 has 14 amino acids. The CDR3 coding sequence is TGTGCCAGCACGGGACAGGGGATATTCGCTGGCTACACCTTC. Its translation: CASTGQGIFAGYTF.

CDR3 nucleotides: TGCGCCAGCAGGGGTGCTGGCCGGATCTCCTACGAGCAGTACTTC. This sequence encodes CASRGAGRISYEQYF. V usage is TRBV5-1 and J usage is TRBJ2-7; D ambiguous. The CDR3 has 15 residues. CDR1 is SGHRS and CDR2 is YFSETQ in the germline V gene. Trimming cost V 5 bases and J 0 bases, with 15 bases left between them.

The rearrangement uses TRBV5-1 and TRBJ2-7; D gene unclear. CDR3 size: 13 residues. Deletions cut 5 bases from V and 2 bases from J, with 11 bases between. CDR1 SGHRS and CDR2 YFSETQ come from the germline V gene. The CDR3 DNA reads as TGCGCCAGCAGAGCACCGGTCCCCTACGAGCAGTACTTC. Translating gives CASRAPVPYEQYF.

CDR3 sequence reads: CAWSVEPLHGYTF. CDR3 coding DNA: TGTGCCTGGAGTGTAGAGCCCCTACATGGCTACACCTTC. The rearrangement joins TRBV30 to TRBJ1-2; D call uncertain. The CDR3 sequence is 13 residues long. The V and J ends lost 0 bases and 6 bases respectively, with 11 bases between them. Germline assignment: CDR1 GTSNPN and CDR2 SVGIG (reference sequence).

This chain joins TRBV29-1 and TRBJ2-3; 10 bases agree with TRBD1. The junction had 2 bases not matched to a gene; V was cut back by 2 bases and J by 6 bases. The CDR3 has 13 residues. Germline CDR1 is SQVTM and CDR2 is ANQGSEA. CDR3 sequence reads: CSVERDRGDTQYF. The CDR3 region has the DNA TGCAGCGTTGAACGGGACAGGGGTGATACGCAGTATTTT.

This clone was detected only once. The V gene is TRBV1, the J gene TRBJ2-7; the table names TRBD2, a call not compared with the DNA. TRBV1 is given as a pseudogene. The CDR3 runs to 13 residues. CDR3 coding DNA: TGCACCAGCAATGGTGAAAACGAGGACGAGCAGTACTTC. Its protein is CTSNGENEDEQYF.

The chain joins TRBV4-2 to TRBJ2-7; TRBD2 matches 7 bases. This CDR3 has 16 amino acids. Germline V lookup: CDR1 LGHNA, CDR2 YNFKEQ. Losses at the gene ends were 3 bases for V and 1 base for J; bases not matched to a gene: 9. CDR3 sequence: CASSHIIGLESYEQYF. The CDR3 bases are TGTGCCAGCAGCCATATTATTGGACTAGAATCCTACGAGCAGTACTTC.

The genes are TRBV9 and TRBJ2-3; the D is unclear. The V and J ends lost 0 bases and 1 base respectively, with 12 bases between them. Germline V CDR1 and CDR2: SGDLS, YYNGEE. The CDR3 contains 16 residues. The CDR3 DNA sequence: TGTGCCAGCAGCGTAGTTGGGAATCCTCGCACAGATACGCAGTATTTT. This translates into CASSVVGNPRTDTQYF.

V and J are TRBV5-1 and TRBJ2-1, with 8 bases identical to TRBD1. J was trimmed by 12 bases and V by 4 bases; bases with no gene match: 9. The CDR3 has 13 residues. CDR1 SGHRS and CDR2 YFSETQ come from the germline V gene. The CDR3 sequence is CASSVKQGVRQFF. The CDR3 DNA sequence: TGCGCCAGCAGCGTAAAACAGGGGGTTAGGCAGTTCTTC.